This T cell receptor (beta chain) was recorded in a study of T cells after yellow fever vaccination. TCRdb re-called the 5' RACE reads through MiXCR, storing one row per CDR3 protein. The sample consists of 300,000 or so distinct CDR3 sequences, 10% to 15% of them appearing once. J lost 1 base, V lost 5 bases, and 7 bases had no gene match. Germline V gene data show CDR1 as SGHTA and CDR2 as FQGNSA. This CDR3 has 16 amino acids. This clonotype was detected only a few times. This clonotype originated in a man aged 25 to 45 who received the YFV17D yellow fever vaccine. The sample consisted of CD4+ T cells sorted from PBMCs, taken 45 days after the yellow fever booster vaccination. This chain links TRBV7-2 with TRBJ2-3; 9 positions match TRBD2. The CDR3 spells CASSRAGGLGTDTQYF. In DNA, the CDR3 is TGTGCCAGCAGCAGGGCGGGGGGGCTTGGCACAGATACGCAGTATTTT.